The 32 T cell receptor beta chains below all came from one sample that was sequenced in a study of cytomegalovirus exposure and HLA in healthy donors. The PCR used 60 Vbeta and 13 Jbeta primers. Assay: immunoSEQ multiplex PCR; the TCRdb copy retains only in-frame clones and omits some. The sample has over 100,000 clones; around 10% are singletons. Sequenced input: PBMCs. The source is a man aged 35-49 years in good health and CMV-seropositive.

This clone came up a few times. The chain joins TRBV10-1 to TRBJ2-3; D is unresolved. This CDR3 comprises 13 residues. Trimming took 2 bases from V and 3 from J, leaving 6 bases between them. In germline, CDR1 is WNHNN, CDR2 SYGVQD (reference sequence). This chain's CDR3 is CASSEPATDTQYF. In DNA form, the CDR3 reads TGCGCCAGCAGTGAGCCAGCGACAGATACGCAGTATTTT.

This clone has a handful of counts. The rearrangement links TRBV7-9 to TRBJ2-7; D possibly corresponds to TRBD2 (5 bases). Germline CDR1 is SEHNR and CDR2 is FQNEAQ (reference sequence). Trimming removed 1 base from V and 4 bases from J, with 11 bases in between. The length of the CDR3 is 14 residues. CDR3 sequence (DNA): TGTGCCAGCAGCTTAGGAGAGGGTAGGTACGAGCAGTACTTC. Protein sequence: CASSLGEGRYEQYF.

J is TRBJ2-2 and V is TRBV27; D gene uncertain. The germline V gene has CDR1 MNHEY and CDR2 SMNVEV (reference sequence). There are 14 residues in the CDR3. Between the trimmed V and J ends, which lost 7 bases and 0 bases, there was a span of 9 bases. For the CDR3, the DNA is TGTGCCAGCAAGTTTTCGGCGAACACCGGGGAGCTGTTTTTT. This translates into CASKFSANTGELFF.

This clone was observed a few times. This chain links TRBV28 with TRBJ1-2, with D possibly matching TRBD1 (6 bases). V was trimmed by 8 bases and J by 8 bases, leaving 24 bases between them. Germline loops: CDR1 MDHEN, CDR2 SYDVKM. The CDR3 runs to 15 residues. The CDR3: CASGPSGRGWEGYTF. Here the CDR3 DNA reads TGTGCCAGCGGCCCTTCAGGGAGGGGGTGGGAGGGCTACACCTTC.

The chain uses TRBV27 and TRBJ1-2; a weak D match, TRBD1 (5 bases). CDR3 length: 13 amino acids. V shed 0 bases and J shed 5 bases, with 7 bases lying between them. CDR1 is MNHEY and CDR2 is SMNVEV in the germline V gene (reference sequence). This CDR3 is CASSLSQVYGYTF. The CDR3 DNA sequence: TGTGCCAGCAGTTTATCACAGGTTTATGGCTACACCTTC.

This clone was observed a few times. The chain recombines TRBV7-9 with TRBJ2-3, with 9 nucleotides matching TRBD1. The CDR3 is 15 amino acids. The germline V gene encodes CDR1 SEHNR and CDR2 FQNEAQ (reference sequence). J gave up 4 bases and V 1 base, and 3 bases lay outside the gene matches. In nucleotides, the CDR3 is TGTGCCAGCAGCTTAGTGGGACAGGGCGCAGATACGCAGTATTTT. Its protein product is CASSLVGQGADTQYF.

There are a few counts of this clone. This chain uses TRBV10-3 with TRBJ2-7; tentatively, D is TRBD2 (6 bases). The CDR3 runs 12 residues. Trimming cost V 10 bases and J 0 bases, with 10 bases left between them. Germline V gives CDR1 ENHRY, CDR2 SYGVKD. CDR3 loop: CASAGISYEQYF. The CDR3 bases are TGTGCCAGCGCGGGAATCTCCTACGAGCAGTACTTC.

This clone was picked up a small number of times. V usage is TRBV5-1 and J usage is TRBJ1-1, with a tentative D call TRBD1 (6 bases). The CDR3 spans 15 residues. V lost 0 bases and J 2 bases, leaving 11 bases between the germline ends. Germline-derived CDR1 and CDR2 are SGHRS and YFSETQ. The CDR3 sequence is CASSLGTVINTEAFF. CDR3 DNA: TGCGCCAGCAGCTTGGGGACAGTGATAAACACTGAAGCTTTCTTT.

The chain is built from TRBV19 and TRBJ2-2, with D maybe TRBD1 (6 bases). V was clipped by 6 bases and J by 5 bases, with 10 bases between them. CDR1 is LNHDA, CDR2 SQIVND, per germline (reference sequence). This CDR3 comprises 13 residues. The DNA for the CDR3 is TGTGCCAGTAGCCAAACAGGGACCGGGGAGCTGTTTTTT. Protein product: CASSQTGTGELFF.

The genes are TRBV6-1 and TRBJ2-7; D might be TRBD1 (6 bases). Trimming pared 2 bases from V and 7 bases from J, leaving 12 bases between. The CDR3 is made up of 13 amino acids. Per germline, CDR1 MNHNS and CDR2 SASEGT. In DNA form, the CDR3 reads TGTGCCAGCAGTGAAACCAACAGGGTTGAGCAGTACTTC. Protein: CASSETNRVEQYF.

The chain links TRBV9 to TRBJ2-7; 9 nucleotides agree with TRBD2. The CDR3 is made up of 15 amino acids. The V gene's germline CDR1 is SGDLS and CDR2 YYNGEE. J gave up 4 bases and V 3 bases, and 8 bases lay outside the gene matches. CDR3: CASSANPGLAYEQYF. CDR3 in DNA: TGTGCCAGCAGCGCGAACCCGGGACTAGCTTACGAGCAGTACTTC.

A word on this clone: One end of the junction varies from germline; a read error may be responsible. The CDR3 protein is CASSYLAGAYNVQFF. The CDR3 DNA is TGTGCCAGCAGTTACCTAGCGGGAGCGTACAATGTGCAGTTCTTC. The genes are TRBV6-6 and TRBJ2-1; 10 bases line up with TRBD2. Looked up from germline, CDR1 is MNHNY and CDR2 is SVGAGI (reference sequence). The CDR3 has 15 residues.

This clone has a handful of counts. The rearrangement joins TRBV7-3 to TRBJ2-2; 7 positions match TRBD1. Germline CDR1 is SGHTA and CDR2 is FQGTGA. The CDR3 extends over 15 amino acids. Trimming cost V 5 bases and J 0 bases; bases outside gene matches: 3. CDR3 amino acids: CASSVGQTNTGELFF. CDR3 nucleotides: TGTGCCAGCAGCGTGGGACAGACGAACACCGGGGAGCTGTTTTTT.

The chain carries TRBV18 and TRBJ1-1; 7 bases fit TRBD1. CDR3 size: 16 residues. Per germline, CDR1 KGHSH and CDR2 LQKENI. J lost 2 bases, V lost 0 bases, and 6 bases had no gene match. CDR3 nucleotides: TGTGCCAGCTCACCACCGAGTTCAGGGGGAAACACTGAAGCTTTCTTT. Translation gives CASSPPSSGGNTEAFF.

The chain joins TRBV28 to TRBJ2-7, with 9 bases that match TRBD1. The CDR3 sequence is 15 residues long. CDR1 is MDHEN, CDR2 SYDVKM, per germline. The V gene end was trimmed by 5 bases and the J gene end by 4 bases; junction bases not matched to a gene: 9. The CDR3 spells CASSAGTGRFYEQYF. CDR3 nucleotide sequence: TGTGCCAGCAGTGCCGGGACAGGGAGGTTTTACGAGCAGTACTTC.

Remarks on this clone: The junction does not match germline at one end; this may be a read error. The CDR3 region has the DNA TGTGCCAGCAGCATCGGACTAGCCCAAAACATTCAGTACTTC. Its translation is CASSIGLAQNIQYF. The chain recombines TRBV28 with TRBJ2-4; TRBD2 agrees at 8 bases. This CDR3 has 14 amino acids. Per germline, CDR1 MDHEN and CDR2 SYDVKM. Full variable domain (missing parts from reference TRBV28 and TRBJ2-4): DVKVTQSSRYLVKRTGEKVFLECVQDMDHENMFWYRQDPGLGLRLIYFSYDVKMKEKGDIPEGYSVSREKKERFSLILESASTNQTSMYLCASSIGLAQNIQYFGAGTRLSVL.

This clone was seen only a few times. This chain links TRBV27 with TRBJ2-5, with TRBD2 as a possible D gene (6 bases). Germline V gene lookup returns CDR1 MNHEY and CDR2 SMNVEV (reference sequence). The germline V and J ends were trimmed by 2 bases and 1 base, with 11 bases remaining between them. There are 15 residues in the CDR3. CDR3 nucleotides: TGTGCCAGCAGTTTAACTCCGCGGGGCCAAGAGACCCAGTACTTC. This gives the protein CASSLTPRGQETQYF.

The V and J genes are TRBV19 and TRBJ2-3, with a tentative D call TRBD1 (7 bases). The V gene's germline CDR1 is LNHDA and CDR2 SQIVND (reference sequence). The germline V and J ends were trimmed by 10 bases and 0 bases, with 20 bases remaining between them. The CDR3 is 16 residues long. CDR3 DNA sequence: TGTGCCACCCAGATGAGGGGGCGGGATAGCACAGATACGCAGTATTTT. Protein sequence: CATQMRGRDSTDTQYF.

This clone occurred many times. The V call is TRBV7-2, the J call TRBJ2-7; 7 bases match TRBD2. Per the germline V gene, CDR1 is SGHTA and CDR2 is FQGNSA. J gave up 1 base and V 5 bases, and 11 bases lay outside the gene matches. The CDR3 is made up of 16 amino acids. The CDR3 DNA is TGTGCCAGCAGCCAACCAGGGACTAACCAATCCTACGAGCAGTACTTC. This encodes CASSQPGTNQSYEQYF. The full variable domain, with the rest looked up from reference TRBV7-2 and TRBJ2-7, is GAGVSQSPSNKVTEKGKDVELRCDPISGHTALYWYRQSLGQGLEFLIYFQGNSAPDKSGLPSDRFSAERTGGSVSTLTIQRTQQEDSAVYLCASSQPGTNQSYEQYFGPGTRLTVT.

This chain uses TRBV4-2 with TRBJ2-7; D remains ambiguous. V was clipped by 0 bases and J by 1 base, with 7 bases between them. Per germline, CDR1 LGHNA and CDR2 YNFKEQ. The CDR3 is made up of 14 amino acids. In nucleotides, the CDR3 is TGTGCCAGCAGCCAAGATACACCATCCTACGAGCAGTACTTC. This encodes CASSQDTPSYEQYF.

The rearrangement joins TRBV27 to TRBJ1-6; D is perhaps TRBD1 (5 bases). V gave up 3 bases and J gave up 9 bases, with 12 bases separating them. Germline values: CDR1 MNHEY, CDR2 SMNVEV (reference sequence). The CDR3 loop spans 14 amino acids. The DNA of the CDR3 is TGTGCCAGCAGTTTCCCAGGGCCCCGTTCACCCCTCCACTTT. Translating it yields CASSFPGPRSPLHF.

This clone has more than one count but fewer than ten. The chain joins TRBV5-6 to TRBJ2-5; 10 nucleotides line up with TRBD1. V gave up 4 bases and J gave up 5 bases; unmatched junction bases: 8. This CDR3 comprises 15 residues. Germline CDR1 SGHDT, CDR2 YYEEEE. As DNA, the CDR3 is TGTGCCAGCAGCCCAGGGACAGGGGATTTGGAGACCCAGTACTTC. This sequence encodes CASSPGTGDLETQYF. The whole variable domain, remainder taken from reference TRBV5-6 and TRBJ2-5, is DAGVTQSPTHLIKTRGQQVTLRCSPKSGHDTVSWYQQALGQGPQFIFQYYEEEERQRGNFPDRFSGHQFPNYSSELNVNALLLGDSALYLCASSPGTGDLETQYFGPGTRLLVL.

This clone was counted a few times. CDR3: CASSSRFGQGPYNEQFF. For the CDR3, the DNA is TGTGCCAGCAGCTCGAGGTTCGGACAGGGGCCGTACAATGAGCAGTTCTTC. The chain links TRBV7-2 to TRBJ2-1, with 9 nucleotides matching TRBD1. There are 17 residues in the CDR3. The junction had 11 bases not matched to a gene; V was cut back by 4 bases and J by 4 bases. Looked up from germline, CDR1 is SGHTA and CDR2 is FQGNSA.

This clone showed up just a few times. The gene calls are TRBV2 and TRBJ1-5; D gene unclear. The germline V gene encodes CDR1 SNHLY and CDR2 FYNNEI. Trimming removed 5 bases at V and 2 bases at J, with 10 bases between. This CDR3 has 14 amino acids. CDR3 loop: CASSQSQGNQPQHF. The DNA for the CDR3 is TGTGCCAGCAGTCAGTCCCAAGGCAATCAGCCCCAGCATTTT.

The DNA of the CDR3 is TGTGCCAGCAGTTTATTGGCCCGACTCCACCGTGATGGCTACACCTTC. It yields the protein CASSLLARLHRDGYTF. The chain is built from TRBV28 and TRBJ1-2; D is unresolved. Per germline, CDR1 MDHEN and CDR2 SYDVKM. Between the trimmed V and J ends, which lost 1 base and 6 bases, there was a span of 18 bases. The CDR3 covers 16 residues.

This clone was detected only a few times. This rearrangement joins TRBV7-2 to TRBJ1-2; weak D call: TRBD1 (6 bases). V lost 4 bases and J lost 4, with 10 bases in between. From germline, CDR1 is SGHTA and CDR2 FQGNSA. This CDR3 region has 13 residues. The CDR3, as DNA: TGTGCCAGCAGCTCGACAGGAGGCTATGGCTACACCTTC. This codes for CASSSTGGYGYTF.

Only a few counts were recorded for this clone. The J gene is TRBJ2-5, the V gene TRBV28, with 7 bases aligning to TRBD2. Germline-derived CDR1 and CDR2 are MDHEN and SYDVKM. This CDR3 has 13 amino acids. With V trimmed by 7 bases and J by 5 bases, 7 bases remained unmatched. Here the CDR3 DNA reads TGTGCCAGCATCCCCCAGGGAGGGGAGACCCAGTACTTC. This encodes CASIPQGGETQYF.

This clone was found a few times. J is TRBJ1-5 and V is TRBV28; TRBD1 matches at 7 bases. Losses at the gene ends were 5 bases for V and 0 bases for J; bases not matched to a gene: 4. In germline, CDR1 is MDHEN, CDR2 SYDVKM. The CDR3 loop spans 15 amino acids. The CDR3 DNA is TGTGCCAGCAGTCTCAGGGGGTATAGCAATCAGCCCCAGCATTTT. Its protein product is CASSLRGYSNQPQHF. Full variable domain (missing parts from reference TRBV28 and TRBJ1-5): DVKVTQSSRYLVKRTGEKVFLECVQDMDHENMFWYRQDPGLGLRLIYFSYDVKMKEKGDIPEGYSVSREKKERFSLILESASTNQTSMYLCASSLRGYSNQPQHFGDGTRLSIL.

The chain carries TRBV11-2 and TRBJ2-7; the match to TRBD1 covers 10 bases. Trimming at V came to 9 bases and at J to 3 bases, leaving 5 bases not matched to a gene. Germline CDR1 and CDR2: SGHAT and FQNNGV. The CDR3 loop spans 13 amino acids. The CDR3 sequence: CASSGTGVYEQYF. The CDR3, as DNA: TGTGCCAGTAGCGGGACAGGGGTCTACGAGCAGTACTTC.

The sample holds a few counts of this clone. The CDR3 sequence is CASSLGQNGYTF. The CDR3 nucleotides are TGTGCCAGCAGCTTGGGGCAGAATGGCTACACCTTC. V is TRBV5-5 and J is TRBJ1-2; no reliable D call. The V and J ends lost 0 bases and 6 bases respectively, with 6 bases between them. Germline CDR1 and CDR2: SGHKS and YYEKEE (reference sequence). This CDR3 has 12 residues.

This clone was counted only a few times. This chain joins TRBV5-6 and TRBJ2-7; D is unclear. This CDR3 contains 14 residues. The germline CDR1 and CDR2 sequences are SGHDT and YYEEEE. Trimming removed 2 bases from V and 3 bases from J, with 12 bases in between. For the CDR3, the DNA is TGTGCCAGCAGCTTAACAGCCCAAAGCTACGAGCAGTACTTC. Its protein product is CASSLTAQSYEQYF.

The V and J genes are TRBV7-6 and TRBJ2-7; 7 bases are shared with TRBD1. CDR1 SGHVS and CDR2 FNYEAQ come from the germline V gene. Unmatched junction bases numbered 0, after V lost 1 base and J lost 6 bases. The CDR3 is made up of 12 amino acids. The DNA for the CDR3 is TGTGCCAGCAGCTTAGACAGGGGCGAGCAGTACTTC. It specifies CASSLDRGEQYF.